This is a list of T cell receptor beta chains from one sample in a study of T cell responses to AZD1222 COVID-19 vaccine. Assay used: immunoSEQ multiplex PCR; TCRdb lists only in-frame clones, some missing. The profile shows 100,000 to 150,000 clones, 93% of them singletons. Source: peripheral blood, taken on day 0 of AZD1222 vaccination. The source of these receptors is an adult in good health. CDR3s include the opening cysteine and the closing phenylalanine or tryptophan. The order of the fields is CDR3 length, D gene, V gene, J gene, clone size, CDR3 protein, CDR3 DNA. A D gene is named only where the DNA matches it firmly. Expanded clones are given a class, and other clones once, few, many or no size at all.

12	-	TRBV5-5	TRBJ2-7	once	CASSLSGLEQYF	TGTGCCAGCAGCTTATCGGGGCTAGAGCAGTACTTC
14	-	TRBV11-2	TRBJ2-7	-	CASSSNRPGYEQYF	TGTGCCAGCAGCTCAAACCGACCAGGTTACGAGCAGTACTTC
17	TRBD1	TRBV30	TRBJ1-6	-	CAWSATRRTGIPSPLHF	TGTGCCTGGAGTGCCACACGCCGGACAGGCATCCCTTCACCCCTCCACTTT
12	-	TRBV7-9	TRBJ1-6	-	CASSSPLGPLHF	TGTGCCAGCAGCTCACCCTTAGGACCCCTCCACTTT
13	-	TRBV3-1/TRBV3-2	TRBJ2-7	-	CASSQAVTYEQYF	TGTGCCAGCAGCCAGGCGGTGACCTACGAGCAGTACTTC
14	-	TRBV4-1	TRBJ1-1	-	CASRPLGREGEAFF	TGCGCCAGCAGACCTTTGGGCAGGGAAGGTGAAGCTTTCTTT
14	-	TRBV30	TRBJ1-2	-	CAWSVGGVGYGYTF	TGTGCCTGGAGTGTAGGAGGAGTCGGCTATGGCTACACCTTC
12	TRBD1	TRBV3-1/TRBV3-2	TRBJ1-2	-	CASSRDRVGYTF	TGTGCCAGCAGTCGGGACAGGGTTGGCTACACCTTC
11	-	TRBV12-3/TRBV12-4	TRBJ1-4	-	CASTVGEKLFF	TGTGCCAGCACCGTGGGGGAAAAACTGTTTTTT
16	-	TRBV19	TRBJ1-1	-	CAIARTASSVNTEAFF	TGTGCCATCGCGAGAACAGCCAGCTCGGTAAACACTGAAGCTTTCTTT
13	-	TRBV7-6	TRBJ2-3	-	CASSPHSTDTQYF	TGTGCCAGCAGCCCGCACTCCACAGATACGCAGTATTTT
14	-	TRBV5-4	TRBJ2-5	-	CASSAELAAETQYF	TGTGCCAGTAGCGCGGAACTAGCCGCAGAGACCCAGTACTTC